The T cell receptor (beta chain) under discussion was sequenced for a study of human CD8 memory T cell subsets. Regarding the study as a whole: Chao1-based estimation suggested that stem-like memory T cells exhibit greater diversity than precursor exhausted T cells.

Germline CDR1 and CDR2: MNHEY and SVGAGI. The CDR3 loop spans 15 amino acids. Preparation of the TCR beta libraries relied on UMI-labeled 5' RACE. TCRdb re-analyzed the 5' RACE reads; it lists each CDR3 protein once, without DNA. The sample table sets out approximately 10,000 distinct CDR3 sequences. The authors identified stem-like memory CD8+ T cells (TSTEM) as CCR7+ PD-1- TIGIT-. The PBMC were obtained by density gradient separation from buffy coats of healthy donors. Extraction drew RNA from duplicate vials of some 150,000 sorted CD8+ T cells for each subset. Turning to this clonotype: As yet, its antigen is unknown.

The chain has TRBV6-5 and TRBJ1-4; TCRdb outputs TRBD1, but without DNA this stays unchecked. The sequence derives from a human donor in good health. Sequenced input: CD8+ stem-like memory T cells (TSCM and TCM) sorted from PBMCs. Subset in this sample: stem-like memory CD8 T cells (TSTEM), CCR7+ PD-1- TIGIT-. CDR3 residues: CASSYRGQQNEKLFF.